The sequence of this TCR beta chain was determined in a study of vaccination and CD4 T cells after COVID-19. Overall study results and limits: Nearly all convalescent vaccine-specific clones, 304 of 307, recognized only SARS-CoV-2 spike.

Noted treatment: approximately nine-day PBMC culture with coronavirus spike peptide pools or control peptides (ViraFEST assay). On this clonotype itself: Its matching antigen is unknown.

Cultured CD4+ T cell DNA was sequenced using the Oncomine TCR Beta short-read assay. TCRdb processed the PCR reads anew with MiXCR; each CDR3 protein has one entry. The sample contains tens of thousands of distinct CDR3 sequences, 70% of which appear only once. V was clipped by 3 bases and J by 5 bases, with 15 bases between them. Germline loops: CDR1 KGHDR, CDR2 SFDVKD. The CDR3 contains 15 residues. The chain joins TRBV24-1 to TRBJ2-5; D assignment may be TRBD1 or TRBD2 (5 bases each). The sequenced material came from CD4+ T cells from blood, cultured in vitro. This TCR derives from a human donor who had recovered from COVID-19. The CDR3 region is CATSDPKDGTETQYF. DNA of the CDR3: TGTGCCACCAGTGATCCCAAGGACGGGACCGAGACCCAGTACTTC.